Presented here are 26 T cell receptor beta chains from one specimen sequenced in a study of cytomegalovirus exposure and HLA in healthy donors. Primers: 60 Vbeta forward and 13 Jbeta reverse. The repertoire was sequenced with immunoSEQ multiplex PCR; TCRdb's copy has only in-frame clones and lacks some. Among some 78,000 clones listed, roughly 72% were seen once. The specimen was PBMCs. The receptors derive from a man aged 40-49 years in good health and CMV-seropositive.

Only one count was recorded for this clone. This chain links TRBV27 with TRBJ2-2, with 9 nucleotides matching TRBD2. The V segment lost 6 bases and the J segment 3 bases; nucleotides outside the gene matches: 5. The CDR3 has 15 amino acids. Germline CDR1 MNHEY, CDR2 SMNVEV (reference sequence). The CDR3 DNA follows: TGTGCCAGCAGGTATAGCGGGAGTCACACCGGGGAGCTGTTTTTT. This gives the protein CASRYSGSHTGELFF.

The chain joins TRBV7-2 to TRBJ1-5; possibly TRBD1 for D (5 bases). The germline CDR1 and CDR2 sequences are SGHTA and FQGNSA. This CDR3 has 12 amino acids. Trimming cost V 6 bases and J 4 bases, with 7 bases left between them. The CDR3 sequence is CASRQGNQPQHF. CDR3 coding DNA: TGTGCCAGCAGGCAGGGTAATCAGCCCCAGCATTTT.

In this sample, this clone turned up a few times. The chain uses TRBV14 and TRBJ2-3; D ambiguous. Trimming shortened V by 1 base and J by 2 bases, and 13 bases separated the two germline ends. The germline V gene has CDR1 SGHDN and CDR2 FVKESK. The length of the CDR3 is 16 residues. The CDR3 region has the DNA TGTGCCAGCAGCCAAGTGCCTAATAAACCCACAGATACGCAGTATTTT. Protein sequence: CASSQVPNKPTDTQYF.

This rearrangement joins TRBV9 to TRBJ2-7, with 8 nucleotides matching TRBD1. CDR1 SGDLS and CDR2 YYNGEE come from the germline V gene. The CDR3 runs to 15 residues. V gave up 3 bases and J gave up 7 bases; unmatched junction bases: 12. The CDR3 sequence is CASSARTGSWDEQYF. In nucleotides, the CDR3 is TGTGCCAGCAGCGCTCGGACAGGGAGTTGGGATGAGCAGTACTTC.

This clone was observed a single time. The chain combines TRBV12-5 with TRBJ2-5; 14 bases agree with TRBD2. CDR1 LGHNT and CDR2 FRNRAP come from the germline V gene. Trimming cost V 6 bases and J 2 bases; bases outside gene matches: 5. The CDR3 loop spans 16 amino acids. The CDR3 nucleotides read TGTGCTAGTGGCCAGGGACTAGCGGGAGATCAAGAGACCCAGTACTTC. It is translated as CASGQGLAGDQETQYF.

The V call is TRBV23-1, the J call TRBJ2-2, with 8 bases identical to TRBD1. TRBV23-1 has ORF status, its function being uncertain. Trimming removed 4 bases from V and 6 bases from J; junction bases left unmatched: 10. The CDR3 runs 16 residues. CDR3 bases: TGCGCCAGCAGTCGTGTGGGTCAGGGGGCGGCCGGGGAGCTGTTTTTT. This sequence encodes CASSRVGQGAAGELFF.

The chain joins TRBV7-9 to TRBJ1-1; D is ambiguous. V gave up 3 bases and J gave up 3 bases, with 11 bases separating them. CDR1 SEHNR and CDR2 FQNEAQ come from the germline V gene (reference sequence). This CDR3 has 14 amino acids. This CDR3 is CASSFLAGYTEAFF. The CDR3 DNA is TGTGCCAGCAGCTTCTTAGCTGGATACACTGAAGCTTTCTTT.

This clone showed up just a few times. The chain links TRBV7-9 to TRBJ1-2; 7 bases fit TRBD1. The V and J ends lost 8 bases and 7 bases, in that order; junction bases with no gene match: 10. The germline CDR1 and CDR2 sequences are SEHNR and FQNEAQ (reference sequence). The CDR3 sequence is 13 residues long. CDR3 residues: CASSTETGFGYTF. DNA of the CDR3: TGTGCCAGCTCGACTGAGACAGGGTTTGGCTACACCTTC.

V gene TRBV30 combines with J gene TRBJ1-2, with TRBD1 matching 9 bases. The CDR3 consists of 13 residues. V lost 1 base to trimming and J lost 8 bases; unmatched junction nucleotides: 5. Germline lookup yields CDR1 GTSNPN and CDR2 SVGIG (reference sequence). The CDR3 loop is CAWSAGQGRGYTF. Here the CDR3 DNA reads TGTGCCTGGAGTGCAGGACAGGGGAGAGGCTACACCTTC.

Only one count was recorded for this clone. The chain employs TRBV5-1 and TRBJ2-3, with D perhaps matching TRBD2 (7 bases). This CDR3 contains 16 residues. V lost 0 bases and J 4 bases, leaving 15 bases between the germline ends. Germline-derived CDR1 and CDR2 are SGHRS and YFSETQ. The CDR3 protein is CASSLGGGLLSDTQYF. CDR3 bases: TGCGCCAGCAGCTTGGGGGGGGGCCTCCTTTCAGATACGCAGTATTTT.

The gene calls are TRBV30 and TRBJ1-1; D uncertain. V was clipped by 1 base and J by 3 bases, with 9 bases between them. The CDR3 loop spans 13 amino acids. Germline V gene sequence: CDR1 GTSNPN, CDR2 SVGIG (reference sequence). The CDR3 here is CAWSGASDTEAFF. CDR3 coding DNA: TGTGCCTGGAGTGGGGCAAGTGACACTGAAGCTTTCTTT.

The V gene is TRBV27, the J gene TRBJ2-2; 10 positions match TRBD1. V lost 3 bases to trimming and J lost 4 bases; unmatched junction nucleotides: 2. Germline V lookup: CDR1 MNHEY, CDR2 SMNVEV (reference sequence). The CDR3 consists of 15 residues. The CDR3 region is CASSFGTGVTGELFF. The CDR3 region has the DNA TGTGCCAGCAGTTTCGGGACAGGGGTCACCGGGGAGCTGTTTTTT.

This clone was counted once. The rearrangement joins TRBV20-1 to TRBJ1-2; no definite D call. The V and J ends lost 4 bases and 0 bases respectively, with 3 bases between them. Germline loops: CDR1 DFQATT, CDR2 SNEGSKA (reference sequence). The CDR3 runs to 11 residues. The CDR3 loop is CSANSNYGYTF. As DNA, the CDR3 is TGCAGTGCTAACTCTAACTATGGCTACACCTTC.

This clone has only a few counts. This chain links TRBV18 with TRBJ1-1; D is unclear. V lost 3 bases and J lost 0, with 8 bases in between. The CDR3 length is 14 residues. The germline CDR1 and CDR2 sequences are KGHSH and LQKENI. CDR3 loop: CASSPQQMNTEAFF. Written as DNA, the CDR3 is TGTGCCAGCTCACCGCAACAGATGAACACTGAAGCTTTCTTT.

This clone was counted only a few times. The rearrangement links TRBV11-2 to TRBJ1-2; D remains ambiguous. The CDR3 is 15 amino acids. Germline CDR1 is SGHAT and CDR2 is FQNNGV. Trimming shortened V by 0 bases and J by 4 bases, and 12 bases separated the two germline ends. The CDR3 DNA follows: TGTGCCAGCAGCTTAGAAGCCTCTATACTCTATGGCTACACCTTC. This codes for CASSLEASILYGYTF.

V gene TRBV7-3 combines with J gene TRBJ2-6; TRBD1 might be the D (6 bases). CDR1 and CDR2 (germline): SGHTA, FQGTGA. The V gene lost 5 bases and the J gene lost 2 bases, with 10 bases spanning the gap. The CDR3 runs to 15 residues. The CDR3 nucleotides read TGTGCCAGCAGCCCTACAGGGACTGGGGCCAACGTCCTGACTTTC. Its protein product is CASSPTGTGANVLTF.

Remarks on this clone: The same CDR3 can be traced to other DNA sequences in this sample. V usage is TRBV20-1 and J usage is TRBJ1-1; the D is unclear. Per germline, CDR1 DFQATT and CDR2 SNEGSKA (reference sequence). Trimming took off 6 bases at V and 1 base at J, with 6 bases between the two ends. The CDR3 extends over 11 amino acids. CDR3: CSASGNTEAFF. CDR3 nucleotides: TGCAGTGCGTCAGGGAACACTGAAGCTTTCTTT.

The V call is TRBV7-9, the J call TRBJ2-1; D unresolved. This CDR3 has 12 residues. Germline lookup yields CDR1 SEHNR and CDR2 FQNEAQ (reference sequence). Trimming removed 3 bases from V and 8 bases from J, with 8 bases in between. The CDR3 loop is CASSFGEDEQFF. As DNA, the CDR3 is TGTGCCAGCAGCTTTGGAGAAGATGAGCAGTTCTTC.

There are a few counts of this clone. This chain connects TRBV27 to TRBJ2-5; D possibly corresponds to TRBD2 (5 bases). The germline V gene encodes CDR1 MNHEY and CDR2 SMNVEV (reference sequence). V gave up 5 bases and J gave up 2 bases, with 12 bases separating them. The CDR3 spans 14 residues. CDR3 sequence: CASSSLGGQETQYF. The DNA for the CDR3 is TGTGCCAGCAGTAGCCTCGGCGGGCAAGAGACCCAGTACTTC.

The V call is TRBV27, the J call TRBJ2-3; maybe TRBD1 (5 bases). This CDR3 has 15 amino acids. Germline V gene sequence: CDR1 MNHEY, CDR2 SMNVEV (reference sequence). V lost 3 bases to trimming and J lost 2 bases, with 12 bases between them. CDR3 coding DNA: TGTGCCAGCAGTTTTAACAGGCGAACCACAGATACGCAGTATTTT. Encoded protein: CASSFNRRTTDTQYF.

CDR3 in amino acids: CASSVWTSGGETQYF. The DNA for the CDR3 is TGTGCCAGCAGCGTTTGGACTAGCGGGGGGGAGACCCAGTACTTC. V and J are TRBV9 and TRBJ2-5, with TRBD2 matching 14 bases. CDR3 size: 15 residues. Germline values: CDR1 SGDLS, CDR2 YYNGEE. The ends lost 2 bases at V and 5 bases at J; junction bases unmatched: 2.

The CDR3 coding sequence is TGTGCCAGCAGCCCAAAAGGGGCGGGCGCGGGAGAAAAAAGGAACGAGCAGTACTTC. It translates to CASSPKGAGAGEKRNEQYF. The chain combines TRBV5-8 with TRBJ2-7, with TRBD2 matching 7 bases. Per germline, CDR1 SGHTS and CDR2 YDEGEE. The CDR3 consists of 19 residues. V lost 4 bases and J lost 5; bases outside the gene matches: 24.

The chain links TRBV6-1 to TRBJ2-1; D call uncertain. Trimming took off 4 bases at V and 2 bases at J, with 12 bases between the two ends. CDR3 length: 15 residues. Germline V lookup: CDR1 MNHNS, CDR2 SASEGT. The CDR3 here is CASSALDSAYNEQFF. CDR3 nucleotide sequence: TGTGCCAGCAGTGCCCTCGATTCGGCCTACAATGAGCAGTTCTTC.

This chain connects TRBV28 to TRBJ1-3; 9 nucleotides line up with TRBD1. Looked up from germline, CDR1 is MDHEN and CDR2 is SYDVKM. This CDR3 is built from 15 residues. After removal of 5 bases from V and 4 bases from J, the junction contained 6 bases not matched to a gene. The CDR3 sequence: CASSLQGATGNTIYF. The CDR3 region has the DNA TGTGCCAGCAGTCTACAGGGGGCGACGGGAAACACCATATATTTT.

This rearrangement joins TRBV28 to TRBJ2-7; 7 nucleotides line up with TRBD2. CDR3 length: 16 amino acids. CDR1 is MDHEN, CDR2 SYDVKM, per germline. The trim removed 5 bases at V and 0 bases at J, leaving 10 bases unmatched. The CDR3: CASSTPSSGNSYEQYF. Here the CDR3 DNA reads TGTGCCAGCAGTACCCCCTCTAGCGGTAACTCCTACGAGCAGTACTTC.

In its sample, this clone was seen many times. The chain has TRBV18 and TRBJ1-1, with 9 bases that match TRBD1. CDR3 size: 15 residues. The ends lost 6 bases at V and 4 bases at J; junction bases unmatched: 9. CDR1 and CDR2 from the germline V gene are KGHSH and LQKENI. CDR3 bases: TGTGCCAGCTCGCCCTGGACAGGGGATTTCACTGAAGCTTTCTTT. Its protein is CASSPWTGDFTEAFF.